The present T cell receptor beta chain was sequenced within a study of tumor-infiltrating lymphocytes in primary liver carcinoma. Researchers drew blood RNA from unsorted whole blood and extracted germline DNA as well. CDR3 length: 14 amino acids. V was trimmed by 8 bases and J by 4 bases, leaving 15 bases between them. Priming with a constant-region primer yielded TCR beta cDNA from roughly 490 ng total RNA. Three-round nested multiplex PCR performed with slightly modified ARM-PCR produced the TCR beta libraries. Running 9 to 10 cycles apiece, the first two PCR rounds relied on TRBV1-TRBV30 forward primers together with a C-beta reverse primer. TCRdb re-called the multiplex PCR reads with MiXCR, one entry per CDR3 protein. The sample comprises 310,000 or so distinct CDR3 sequences, almost 60% of which are singletons, and 15% to 20% rests with the top ten. Concerning this clonotype itself: Its cognate antigen is unknown. This may stem from a read error, because a much larger clone lies one nucleotide away. Without the conserved terminal phenylalanine or tryptophan, this CDR3 likely stems from a read error.

Study-level results: The samples were not sorted (they were bulk), so CD4+ and CD8+ repertoires were not compared. Blood's top-250-clone fraction was significantly lower than that of tumors (p = 0.039). The overlap of tumor-adjacent and tumor-blood pairs was smaller than that of tumor region pairs.

The receptor was isolated from a woman aged 25 to 39 with primary liver carcinoma and hepatitis B virus infection. J is TRBJ1-3 and V is TRBV12-3 or TRBV12-4, with D tentatively TRBD1 (5 bases). Sequenced sample: peripheral blood. The CDR3 DNA reads TGTGCCAGCGCAACTTGGGGCCACGGAAACACCATATATTCT. Translating it yields CASATWGHGNTIYS.